The sequence of this T cell receptor beta chain was determined in a study of PD-L1 blockade in urothelial cancer (dated by TCRdb to about 2017). Study-wide context: All patients started therapy in about 2014 and received atezolizumab 1,200 mg intravenously every 3 weeks. About nine tenths of the roughly 30 patients were males with bladder-origin urothelial cancer, and about 65% of the 29 reported a prior smoking history. An ECOG performance status of 0 or 1 was recorded for the patients, and 0 to 3 prior chemotherapy regimens had been received by the patients. A median of approximately 1,400 T cells and approximately 1,100 unique TCRs was obtained from tumor samples, and a median clonality of about 0.096 and a median T cell proportion of roughly 0.1 were observed. The study, an exploratory multi-omic analysis, examined somatic, immune and clinical correlates of response to PD-L1 blockade with atezolizumab in urothelial cancer. Pretreatment tumor samples, along with matched peripheral blood collected serially before and after atezolizumab treatment, underwent TCR sequencing. Durable clinical benefit was defined as progression-free survival longer than 6 months, and TCR features were also tested against progression-free and overall survival. In the same patients, whole exome sequencing and RNA sequencing of pretreatment tumors were performed in addition to TCR sequencing. Several patients achieved durable clinical benefit and some 20 did not. Twenty-nine patients had pretreatment blood TCR-seq, roughly 25 had at least one posttreatment blood collection, and roughly 25 had tumor TCR-seq. Five patients were excluded from tumor TCR analyses because tumors from two patients failed quality control and tumor was unavailable for three patients. Study-wide findings and limitations: Because the sample size was small (n = 29) and many of the analyses were exploratory, the results are meant to be hypothesis-generating. Greater expansion of tumor-associated TCR clones in peripheral blood 3 weeks after the start of treatment was observed in patients with durable benefit (n of about 20, p = 0.022). FFPE tumor samples that were not collected immediately before treatment were used, and only one sample per patient was analyzed, so heterogeneity was possibly missed. A higher proportion of tumor-infiltrating T lymphocytes was found in patients with durable benefit (n = 24, Mann-Whitney p = 0.047).

Sample time point, as interpreted from the label and publication: pretreatment tumor sample. The cohort included 29 patients with locally advanced or metastatic urothelial carcinoma who were treated at Memorial Sloan Kettering on a trial protocol. Every piece of tumor tissue used for sequencing was obtained prior to atezolizumab dosing. The Qiagen DNeasy Blood extraction kit was used to purify genomic DNA from total PBMCs and tumor samples. The CDR3, from cysteine to phenylalanine, totals 18 residues. Only the CDR3 region is kept as DNA, spanning 54 bases read in frame from base 1. V loses 3 bases at its end and J loses 5 bases; junction bases beyond the gene matches: 13. The germline V gene encodes CDR1 KGHSH and CDR2 LQKENI. Remarks on this clone: The specificity of this receptor is unknown. One base away there is no much larger clone; base qualities are not given.

To estimate absolute template abundance from read counts, synthetic TCR analog templates were spiked into each PCR. For FFPE tumors, housekeeping genes were amplified and quantified to estimate usable DNA and compute T cell fraction. The immunoSEQ assay was used to amplify TCRbeta CDR3 regions from genomic DNA with bias-controlled V and J gene primers. Sequencing of rearranged TCRbeta segments was performed at approximately 20X coverage. In the paper's pipeline: Sequencing errors were corrected by clustering, and CDR3s were annotated against IMGT so that V, D and J genes could be assigned. Out-of-frame and stop-codon sequences were excluded, and only productive TCRbeta rearrangements were used in downstream analyses. To compute clonality, Shannon entropy was normalized by the log of the number of unique productive sequences and then subtracted from one. Fisher's exact test with Benjamini-Hochberg correction, at a threshold of adjusted p below 0.01, was used to find clones that differed between time points or between blood and tumor. TCRdb provides this immuneACCESS table in a form limited to in-frame rearrangements. Some clones are lacking; in checked studies, under half of them reflect an unresolved V gene, and why the rest are absent is not known. V, J and clone size were drawn from that table, and D and trimming were deduced from the DNA. Here the sample has tens of thousands of clones; around 33% occur a single time. Of the sample, around 9% is held by the ten largest clones.

This chain joins TRBV18 to TRBJ2-1; 10 central nucleotides agree with TRBD1. The origin of this receptor is a man between 60 and 70 years old with urothelial cancer. Here the sequenced sample was tumor tissue, taken before atezolizumab (anti-PD-L1) treatment. The DNA is TGTGCCAGCTCACCTAATTCTCCCGGGACAGGGGTTCACAATGAGCAGTTCTTC. It is translated as CASSPNSPGTGVHNEQFF.